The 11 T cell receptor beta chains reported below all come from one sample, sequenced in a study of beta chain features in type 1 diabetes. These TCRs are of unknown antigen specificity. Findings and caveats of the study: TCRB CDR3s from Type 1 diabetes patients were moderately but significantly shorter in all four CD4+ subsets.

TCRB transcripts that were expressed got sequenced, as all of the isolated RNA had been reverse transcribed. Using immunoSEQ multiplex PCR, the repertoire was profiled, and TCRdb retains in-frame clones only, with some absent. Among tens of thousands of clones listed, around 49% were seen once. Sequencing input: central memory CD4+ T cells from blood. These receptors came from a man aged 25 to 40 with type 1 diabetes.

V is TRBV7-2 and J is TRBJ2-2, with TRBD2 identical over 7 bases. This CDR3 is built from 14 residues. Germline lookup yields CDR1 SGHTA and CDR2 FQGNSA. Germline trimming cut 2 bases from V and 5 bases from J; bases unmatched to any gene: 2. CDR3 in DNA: TGTGCCAGCAGCTTAAGCGGGAATACCGGGGAGCTGTTTTTT. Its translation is CASSLSGNTGELFF.

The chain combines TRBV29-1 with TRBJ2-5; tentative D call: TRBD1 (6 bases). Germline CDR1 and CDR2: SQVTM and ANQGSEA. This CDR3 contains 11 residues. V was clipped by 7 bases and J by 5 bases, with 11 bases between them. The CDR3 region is CSASGEETQYF. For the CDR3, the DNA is TGCAGCGCGTCAGGGGAGGAGACCCAGTACTTC. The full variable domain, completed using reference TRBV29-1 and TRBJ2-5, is SAVISQKPSRDICQRGTSLTIQCQVDSQVTMMFWYRQQPGQSLTLIATANQGSEATYESGFVIDKFPISRPNLTFSTLTVSNMSPEDSSIYLCSASGEETQYFGPGTRLLVL.

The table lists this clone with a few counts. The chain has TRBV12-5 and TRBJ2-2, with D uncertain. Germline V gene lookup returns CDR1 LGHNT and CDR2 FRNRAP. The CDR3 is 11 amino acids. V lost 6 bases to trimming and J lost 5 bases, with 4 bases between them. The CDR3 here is CASGTTGELFF. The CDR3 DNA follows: TGTGCTAGTGGAACTACCGGGGAGCTGTTTTTT.

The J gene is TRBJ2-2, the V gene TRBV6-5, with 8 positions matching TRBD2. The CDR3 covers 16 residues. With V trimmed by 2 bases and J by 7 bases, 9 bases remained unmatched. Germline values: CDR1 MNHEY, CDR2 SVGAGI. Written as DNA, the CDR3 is TGTGCCAGCAGTTACAGCGGGACTAGTCTGGGCGGGGAGCTGTTTTTT. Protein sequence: CASSYSGTSLGGELFF.

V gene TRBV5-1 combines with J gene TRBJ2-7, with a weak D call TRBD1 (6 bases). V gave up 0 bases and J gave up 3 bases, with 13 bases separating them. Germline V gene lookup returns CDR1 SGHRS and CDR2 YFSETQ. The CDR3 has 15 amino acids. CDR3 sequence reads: CASSLDGTTHYEQYF. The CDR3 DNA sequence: TGCGCCAGCAGCTTGGATGGGACAACTCACTACGAGCAGTACTTC.

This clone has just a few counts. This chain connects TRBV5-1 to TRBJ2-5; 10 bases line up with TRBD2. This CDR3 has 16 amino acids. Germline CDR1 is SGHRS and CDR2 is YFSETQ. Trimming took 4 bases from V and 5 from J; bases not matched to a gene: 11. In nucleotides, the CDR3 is TGCGCCAGCAGCCAAGTTCTAGCGGGAGCTTCGGAGACCCAGTACTTC. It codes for CASSQVLAGASETQYF.

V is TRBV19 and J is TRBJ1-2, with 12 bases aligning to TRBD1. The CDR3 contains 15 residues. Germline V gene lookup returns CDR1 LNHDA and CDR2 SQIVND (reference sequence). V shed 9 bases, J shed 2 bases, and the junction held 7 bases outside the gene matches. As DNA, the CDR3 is TGTGCCAGCCGGGACAGGGGGCGAGAGAACTATGGCTACACCTTC. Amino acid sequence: CASRDRGRENYGYTF.

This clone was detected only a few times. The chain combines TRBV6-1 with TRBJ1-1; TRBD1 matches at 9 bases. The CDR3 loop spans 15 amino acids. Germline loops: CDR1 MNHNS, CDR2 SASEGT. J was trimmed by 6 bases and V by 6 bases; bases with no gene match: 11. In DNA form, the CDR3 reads TGTGCCAGCAGAAACAATAGACAGGGGGTGCCTGAAGCTTTCTTT. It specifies CASRNNRQGVPEAFF.

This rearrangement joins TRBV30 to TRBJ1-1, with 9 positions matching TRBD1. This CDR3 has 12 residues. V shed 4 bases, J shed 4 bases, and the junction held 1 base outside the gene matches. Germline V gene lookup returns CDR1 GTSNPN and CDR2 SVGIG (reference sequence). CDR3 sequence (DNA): TGTGCCTGGACGGACAGGGGCACTGAAGCTTTCTTT. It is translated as CAWTDRGTEAFF. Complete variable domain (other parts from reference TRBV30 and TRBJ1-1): SQTIHQWPATLVQPVGSPLSLECTVEGTSNPNLYWYRQAAGRGLQLLFYSVGIGQISSEVPQNLSASRPQDRQFILSSKKLLLSDSGFYLCAWTDRGTEAFFGQGTRLTVV.

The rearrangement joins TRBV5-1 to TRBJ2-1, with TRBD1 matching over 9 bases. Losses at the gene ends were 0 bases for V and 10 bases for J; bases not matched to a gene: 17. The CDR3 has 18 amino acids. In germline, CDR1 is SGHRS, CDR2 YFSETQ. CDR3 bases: TGCGCCAGCAGCTTGGACAGGGGGCTGGGAGTTGGGGGCCGGGAGCAGTTCTTC. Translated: CASSLDRGLGVGGREQFF.

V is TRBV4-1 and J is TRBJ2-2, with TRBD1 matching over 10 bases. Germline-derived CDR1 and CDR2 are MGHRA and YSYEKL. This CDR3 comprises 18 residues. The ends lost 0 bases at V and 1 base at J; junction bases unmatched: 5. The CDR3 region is CASSQDRDRGRNTGELFF. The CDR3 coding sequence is TGCGCCAGCAGCCAAGATAGAGACAGGGGGCGGAACACCGGGGAGCTGTTTTTT.